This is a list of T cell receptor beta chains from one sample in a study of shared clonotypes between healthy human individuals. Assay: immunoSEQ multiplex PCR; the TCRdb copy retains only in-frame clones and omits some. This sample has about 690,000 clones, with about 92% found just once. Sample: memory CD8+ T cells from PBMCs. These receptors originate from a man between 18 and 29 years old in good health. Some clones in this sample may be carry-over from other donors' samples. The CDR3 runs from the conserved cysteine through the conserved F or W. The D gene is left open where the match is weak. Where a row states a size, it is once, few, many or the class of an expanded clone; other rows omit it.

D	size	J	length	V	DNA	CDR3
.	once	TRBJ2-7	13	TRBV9	TGTGCCAGCAGCGTAGGGTCGGGGTTCGAGCAGTACTTC	CASSVGSGFEQYF
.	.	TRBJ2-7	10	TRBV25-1	TGTGCCAGCAGTGATTACGAGCAGTACTTC	CASSDYEQYF
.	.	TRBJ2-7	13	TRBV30	TGTGCCTTCTTAACAGTCAGCTCCTACGAGCAGTACTTC	CAFLTVSSYEQYF
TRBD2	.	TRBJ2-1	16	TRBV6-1	TGTGCCAGCAGTGCGATAGGACTAGCGGGAAGCAATGAGCAGTTCTTC	CASSAIGLAGSNEQFF
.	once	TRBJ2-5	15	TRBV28	TGTGCCAGCAGATACCGACAGGATATTATGGAGACCCAGTACTTC	CASRYRQDIMETQYF
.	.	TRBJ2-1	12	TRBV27	TGTGCCAGCAGTAGTAGCACGGGCGAGCAGTTCTTC	CASSSSTGEQFF
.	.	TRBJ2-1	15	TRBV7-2	TGTGCCAGCAGCGTAGACCTATCCTCCTACAATGAGCAGTTCTTC	CASSVDLSSYNEQFF
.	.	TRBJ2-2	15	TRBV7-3	TGTGCCAGCAGCTTAAACAGGGATTTCACCGGGGAGCTGTTTTTT	CASSLNRDFTGELFF
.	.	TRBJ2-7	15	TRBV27	TGTGCCAGCAGTTTATCGTGGGACTCCTCCCACGAGCAGTACTTC	CASSLSWDSSHEQYF
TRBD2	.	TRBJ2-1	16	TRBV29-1	TGCAGCGTTGCGGGTGGGAGGGCAGATTCCTACAATGAGCAGTTCTTC	CSVAGGRADSYNEQFF
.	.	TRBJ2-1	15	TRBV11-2	TGTGCCAGCAGCTTCTCGGCGGGTGACTACAATGAGCAGTTCTTC	CASSFSAGDYNEQFF
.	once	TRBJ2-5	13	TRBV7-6	TGTGCCAGCAGCTTAGCCCTCCTGGAGACCCAGTACTTC	CASSLALLETQYF
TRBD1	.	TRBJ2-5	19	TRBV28	TGTGCCAGCAGGACCTCCGGGACAGGGGCACCCTACCTCGCAGAGACCCAGTACTTC	CASRTSGTGAPYLAETQYF
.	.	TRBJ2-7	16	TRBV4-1	TGCGCCAGCAGCCAAGGCCCCGGGCTAGGAGACTACGAGCAGTACTTC	CASSQGPGLGDYEQYF
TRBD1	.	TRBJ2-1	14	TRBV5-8	TGTGCCAGCAGCTTCGGGACAGATAACAATGAGCAGTTCTTC	CASSFGTDNNEQFF